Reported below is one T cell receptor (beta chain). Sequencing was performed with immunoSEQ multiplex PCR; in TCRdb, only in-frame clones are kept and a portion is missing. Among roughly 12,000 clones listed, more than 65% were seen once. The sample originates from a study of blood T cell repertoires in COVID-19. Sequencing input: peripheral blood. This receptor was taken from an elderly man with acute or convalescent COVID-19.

In DNA form, the CDR3 reads TGTGCCAGCAGCTTAAGGGACAAACCCTTAAAACTGTTTTTT. Protein product: CASSLRDKPLKLFF. The chain employs TRBV7-2 and TRBJ1-4; D is possibly TRBD1 (6 bases). This CDR3 is 14 amino acids long. Germline assignment: CDR1 SGHTA and CDR2 FQGNSA. Deletions cut 2 bases from V and 10 bases from J, with 14 bases between.